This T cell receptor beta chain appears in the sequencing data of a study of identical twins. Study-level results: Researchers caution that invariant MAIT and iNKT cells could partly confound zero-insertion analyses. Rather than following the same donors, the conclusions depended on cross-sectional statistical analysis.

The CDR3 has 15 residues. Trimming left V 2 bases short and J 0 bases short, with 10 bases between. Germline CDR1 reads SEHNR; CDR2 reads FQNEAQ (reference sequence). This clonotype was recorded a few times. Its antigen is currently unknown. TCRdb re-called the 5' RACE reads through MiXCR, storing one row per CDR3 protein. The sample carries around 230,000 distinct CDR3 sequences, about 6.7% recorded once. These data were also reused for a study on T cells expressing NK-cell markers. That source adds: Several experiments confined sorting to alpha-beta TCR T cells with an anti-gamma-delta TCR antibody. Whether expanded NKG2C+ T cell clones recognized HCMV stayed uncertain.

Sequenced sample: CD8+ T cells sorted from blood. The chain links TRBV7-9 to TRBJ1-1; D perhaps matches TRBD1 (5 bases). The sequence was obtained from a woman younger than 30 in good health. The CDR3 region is CASSLLRGMNTEAFF. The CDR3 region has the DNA TGTGCCAGCAGCTTACTCCGGGGGATGAACACTGAAGCTTTCTTT. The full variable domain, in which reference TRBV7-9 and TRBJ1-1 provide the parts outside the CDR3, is DTGVSQNPRHKITKRGQNVTFRCDPISEHNRLYWYRQTLGQGPEFLTYFQNEAQLEKSRLLSDRFSAERPKGSFSTLEIQRTEQGDSAMYLCASSLLRGMNTEAFFGQGTRLTVV.